The 25 T cell receptor beta chains reported below all come from one sample, sequenced in a study of blood T cell repertoires in COVID-19. The repertoire was sequenced with immunoSEQ multiplex PCR; TCRdb's copy has only in-frame clones and lacks some. The repertoire includes 90,000 to 120,000 clones, around 87% of them detected once, and roughly 15% sits in the top ten. Sequencing was carried out using peripheral blood. These receptors originate from a man between 50 and 59 years old with acute or convalescent COVID-19.

This chain links TRBV28 with TRBJ1-5; D unclear. The CDR3 consists of 15 residues. Looked up from germline, CDR1 is MDHEN and CDR2 is SYDVKM. V was trimmed by 6 bases and J by 2 bases, leaving 14 bases between them. The CDR3 nucleotides are TGTGCCAGCAGCCTACCGAGCATCGGCAATCAGCCCCAGCATTTT. Protein sequence: CASSLPSIGNQPQHF.

V gene TRBV6-5 combines with J gene TRBJ1-2; a weak D match, TRBD1 (6 bases). With 6 bases removed from V and 2 bases from J, the gap between germline ends came to 16 bases. Germline V gene lookup returns CDR1 MNHEY and CDR2 SVGAGI. The CDR3 totals 15 residues. CDR3 region: CASRDRESWNYGYTF. The CDR3, as DNA: TGTGCCAGCAGGGACAGAGAATCATGGAACTATGGCTACACCTTC.

This clone was seen only once. CDR3 in DNA: TGTGCCAGCAGTGATACGGGGTCATCGCAGACCCAGTACTTC. It specifies CASSDTGSSQTQYF. The genes are TRBV25-1 and TRBJ2-5, with D tentatively TRBD2 (5 bases). The CDR3 covers 14 residues. Trimming shortened V by 3 bases and J by 6 bases, and 14 bases separated the two germline ends. Per the germline V gene, CDR1 is MGHDK and CDR2 is SYGVNS.

The chain uses TRBV15 and TRBJ1-4; the D gene is possibly TRBD1 (6 bases). CDR1 and CDR2 (germline): LNHNV, YYDKDF (reference sequence). V was clipped by 0 bases and J by 3 bases, with 11 bases between them. The CDR3 runs to 16 residues. The CDR3 loop is CATSRDQGPPNEKLFF. CDR3 in DNA: TGTGCCACCAGCAGAGACCAGGGGCCCCCTAATGAAAAACTGTTTTTT.

This clone was observed a single time. The rearrangement links TRBV3-1 (or the pseudogene TRBV3-2) to TRBJ1-3, with D possibly being TRBD1 (6 bases). The CDR3 spans 16 residues. Germline V CDR1 and CDR2: LGHDT, YNNKEL (reference sequence). V lost 4 bases and J lost 0, with 13 bases in between. CDR3 DNA: TGTGCCAGCAGCCCGGAAAGACAGGTCTCTGGAAACACCATATATTTT. Its translation is CASSPERQVSGNTIYF.

The gene calls are TRBV4-2 and TRBJ2-3, with 10 bases matching TRBD1. Germline V gene data show CDR1 as LGHNA and CDR2 as YNFKEQ. J lost 2 bases, V lost 3 bases, and 8 bases had no gene match. The CDR3 loop spans 17 amino acids. In nucleotides, the CDR3 is TGTGCCAGCAGCCAGGGGGGAGGGACAGGGGTCACAGATACGCAGTATTTT. Amino acid sequence: CASSQGGGTGVTDTQYF.

V and J are TRBV5-6 and TRBJ2-5; TRBD1 is a possible D gene (6 bases). From germline, CDR1 is SGHDT and CDR2 YYEEEE. V was clipped by 6 bases and J by 5 bases, with 20 bases between them. CDR3 length: 15 residues. CDR3 nucleotides: TGTGCCAGCACTCCAACACAGGGTCGGGTGGAGACCCAGTACTTC. It encodes CASTPTQGRVETQYF.

As to this clone: Other nucleotide sequences in the sample specify the same CDR3. The chain joins TRBV19 to TRBJ2-1; perhaps TRBD2 as D (5 bases). Germline values: CDR1 LNHDA, CDR2 SQIVND (reference sequence). The CDR3 consists of 13 residues. V lost 5 bases to trimming and J lost 4 bases, with 9 bases between them. The CDR3 DNA is TGTGCCAGTAGTCCCCGGGGATACAATGAGCAGTTCTTC. Translation gives CASSPRGYNEQFF.

The chain is built from TRBV5-1 and TRBJ2-5, with 7 bases lining up with TRBD2. J was trimmed by 4 bases and V by 4 bases; bases with no gene match: 7. The length of the CDR3 is 14 residues. CDR1 and CDR2 (germline): SGHRS, YFSETQ. This chain's CDR3 is CASSGRGEVETQYF. CDR3 DNA: TGCGCCAGCAGCGGTCGGGGGGAGGTAGAGACCCAGTACTTC.

The chain is built from TRBV27 and TRBJ2-1, with 9 bases aligning to TRBD1. In germline, CDR1 is MNHEY, CDR2 SMNVEV (reference sequence). Trimming took 2 bases from V and 10 from J; bases not matched to a gene: 6. The CDR3 loop spans 14 amino acids. CDR3 protein: CASSLGGQGGEQFF. In nucleotides, the CDR3 is TGTGCCAGCAGTTTAGGGGGACAGGGTGGGGAGCAGTTCTTC.

The chain recombines TRBV28 with TRBJ1-6; D uncertain. Germline V gene sequence: CDR1 MDHEN, CDR2 SYDVKM. Trimming removed 4 bases at V and 7 bases at J, with 11 bases between. The CDR3 consists of 14 residues. CDR3 coding DNA: TGTGCCAGCAGTTCAGAGGCGGAGAATTCACCCCTCCACTTT. This encodes CASSSEAENSPLHF.

V gene TRBV3-1 (or the pseudogene TRBV3-2) combines with J gene TRBJ2-1; 13 bases are shared with TRBD2. The trim removed 4 bases at V and 1 base at J, leaving 16 bases unmatched. CDR3 length equals 21 residues. Germline V gives CDR1 LGHDT, CDR2 YNNKEL (reference sequence). The DNA for the CDR3 is TGTGCCAGCAGCCTTAGAACCGGGACTAGCGGGATTATAGCGTCCTACAATGAGCAGTTCTTC. Translation gives CASSLRTGTSGIIASYNEQFF.

J is TRBJ1-4 and V is TRBV2; D uncertain. CDR1 is SNHLY and CDR2 is FYNNEI in the germline V gene. Deletions cut 6 bases from V and 6 bases from J, with 5 bases between. The CDR3 is 11 amino acids. The CDR3, as DNA: TGTGCCAGCAGAGCGTATGAAAAACTGTTTTTT. This translates into CASRAYEKLFF.

The V call is TRBV28, the J call TRBJ1-2, with D uncertain. CDR1 is MDHEN and CDR2 is SYDVKM in the germline V gene. V was pared by 7 bases and J by 3 bases, with 15 bases between. This CDR3 is 14 amino acids long. The CDR3 DNA is TGTGCCAGCACCCCCCCGGGAGGCCACTATGGCTACACCTTC. Its protein is CASTPPGGHYGYTF.

This chain uses TRBV9 with TRBJ2-5; 7 bases are a match to TRBD2. Per germline, CDR1 SGDLS and CDR2 YYNGEE. V was pared by 4 bases and J by 2 bases, with 2 bases of the junction left unmatched. The CDR3 is 13 residues long. The chain's CDR3 is CASSHGGQETQYF. The CDR3 DNA reads TGTGCCAGCAGCCACGGGGGGCAAGAGACCCAGTACTTC.

On this clone itself: Other DNA sequences of this sample code for an identical CDR3. This chain uses TRBV2 with TRBJ2-7; 9 nucleotides match TRBD2. With 6 bases clipped from V and 4 bases from J, the junction kept 4 bases outside the gene matches. The CDR3 contains 13 residues. Looked up from germline, CDR1 is SNHLY and CDR2 is FYNNEI. The CDR3 loop is CASRGLAGYEQYF. The CDR3 DNA follows: TGTGCCAGCAGGGGACTAGCTGGGTACGAGCAGTACTTC.

This clone was seen only once. This chain connects TRBV3-1 (or the pseudogene TRBV3-2) to TRBJ2-1; possible D gene TRBD2, 6 bases. With 0 bases removed from V and 4 bases from J, the gap between germline ends came to 16 bases. The CDR3 runs to 17 residues. Germline loops: CDR1 LGHDT, CDR2 YNNKEL (reference sequence). The CDR3: CASSQDMGEVPYNEQFF. CDR3 nucleotides: TGTGCCAGCAGCCAAGATATGGGGGAGGTACCATACAATGAGCAGTTCTTC.

The rearrangement links TRBV19 to TRBJ2-3, with D perhaps matching TRBD1 (6 bases). The CDR3 runs to 13 residues. The V and J ends lost 6 bases and 3 bases respectively, with 10 bases between them. Germline-derived CDR1 and CDR2 are LNHDA and SQIVND (reference sequence). CDR3 DNA sequence: TGTGCCAGTAGCTCAGGGGTGACAGATACGCAGTATTTT. It translates to CASSSGVTDTQYF.

The chain uses TRBV4-2 and TRBJ2-5, with 8 bases aligning to TRBD2. J lost 1 base, V lost 0 bases, and 13 bases had no gene match. Germline V gene lookup returns CDR1 LGHNA and CDR2 YNFKEQ. This CDR3 spans 19 amino acids. The CDR3 loop reads CASSQEGVGLAGSQETQYF. CDR3 coding DNA: TGTGCCAGCAGCCAAGAGGGGGTGGGGCTAGCGGGTTCCCAAGAGACCCAGTACTTC.

To note about this clone: This CDR3 is also generated by other DNA sequences in the sample. The rearrangement links TRBV11-3 to TRBJ2-5; the D gene is possibly TRBD2 (6 bases). CDR3 length equals 13 residues. The V gene lost 6 bases and the J gene lost 1 base, with 9 bases spanning the gap. Germline CDR1 reads SGHNT; CDR2 reads YENEEA. The CDR3 region has the DNA TGTGCCAGCAGTCGGGGGACCCAAGAGACCCAGTACTTC. It specifies CASSRGTQETQYF. Combining the CDR3 with reference TRBV11-3 and TRBJ2-5 gives the whole variable domain EAGVVQSPRYKIIEKKQPVAFWCNPISGHNTLYWYLQNLGQGPELLIRYENEEAVDDSQLPKDRFSAERLKGVDSTLKIQPAELGDSAVYLCASSRGTQETQYFGPGTRLLVL.

This clone was seen a single time. CDR3 in DNA: TGTGCCAGTAGTATTGTGGGACAGGGCGAGACCCAGTACTTC. Translated: CASSIVGQGETQYF. V usage is TRBV19 and J usage is TRBJ2-5, with 9 positions matching TRBD1. The CDR3 consists of 14 residues. Germline V gives CDR1 LNHDA, CDR2 SQIVND (reference sequence). V was pared by 3 bases and J by 5 bases, with 4 bases of the junction left unmatched.

In nucleotides, the CDR3 is TGTGCCAGTAATTTAGGACAGGGGAAAAACATTCAGTACTTC. Protein: CASNLGQGKNIQYF. V and J are TRBV19 and TRBJ2-4; 9 bases fit TRBD1. The CDR3 has 14 amino acids. The germline V gene encodes CDR1 LNHDA and CDR2 SQIVND (reference sequence). Germline trimming cut 7 bases from V and 4 bases from J; bases unmatched to any gene: 5.

V usage is TRBV6-5 and J usage is TRBJ1-5; the D is unclear. This CDR3 comprises 14 residues. Trimming stripped 7 bases from V and 1 base from J, with 11 bases between. Germline loops: CDR1 MNHEY, CDR2 SVGAGI. DNA for the CDR3: TGTGCCAGCAAGGAAGGAGGGAGCAATCAGCCCCAGCATTTT. Protein product: CASKEGGSNQPQHF.

The rearrangement joins TRBV30 to TRBJ1-2; no definite D call. Germline assignment: CDR1 GTSNPN and CDR2 SVGIG (reference sequence). Trimming took off 2 bases at V and 2 bases at J, with 9 bases between the two ends. This CDR3 is 13 amino acids long. The CDR3 loop is CAWSPGYNYGYTF. In DNA form, the CDR3 reads TGTGCCTGGAGTCCGGGGTACAACTATGGCTACACCTTC.

The chain uses TRBV4-1 and TRBJ2-1, with D possibly being TRBD1 (6 bases). Between the trimmed V and J ends, which lost 0 bases and 1 base, there was a span of 7 bases. Germline CDR1 is MGHRA and CDR2 is YSYEKL. The CDR3 contains 15 residues. The CDR3 coding sequence is TGCGCCAGCAGCCAAGAACAGGGATCCTACAATGAGCAGTTCTTC. Its protein product is CASSQEQGSYNEQFF.